This record looks at one TCR beta chain sequence and its context. Time point denoted: new active TB diagnosis, blood taken before or within 7 days of starting treatment. This entry comes from a study of T cells in tuberculosis. There are 14 residues in the CDR3. CDR1 and CDR2 from the germline V gene are SNHLY and FYNNEI. After removal of 5 bases from V and 2 bases from J, the junction contained 3 bases not matched to a gene. Produced via immunoSEQ multiplex PCR; TCRdb's table is partial and in-frame only. The data show 30,000 to 40,000 clones, roughly 93% seen once. The chain has TRBV2 and TRBJ2-7; 10 nucleotides align to TRBD1. The source material was PBMCs, sampled at tuberculosis diagnosis. This receptor was identified in an adult with tuberculosis. The CDR3 bases are TGTGCCAGCAGTCCGGGACAGGGGACCTACGAGCAGTACTTC. Its translation: CASSPGQGTYEQYF.